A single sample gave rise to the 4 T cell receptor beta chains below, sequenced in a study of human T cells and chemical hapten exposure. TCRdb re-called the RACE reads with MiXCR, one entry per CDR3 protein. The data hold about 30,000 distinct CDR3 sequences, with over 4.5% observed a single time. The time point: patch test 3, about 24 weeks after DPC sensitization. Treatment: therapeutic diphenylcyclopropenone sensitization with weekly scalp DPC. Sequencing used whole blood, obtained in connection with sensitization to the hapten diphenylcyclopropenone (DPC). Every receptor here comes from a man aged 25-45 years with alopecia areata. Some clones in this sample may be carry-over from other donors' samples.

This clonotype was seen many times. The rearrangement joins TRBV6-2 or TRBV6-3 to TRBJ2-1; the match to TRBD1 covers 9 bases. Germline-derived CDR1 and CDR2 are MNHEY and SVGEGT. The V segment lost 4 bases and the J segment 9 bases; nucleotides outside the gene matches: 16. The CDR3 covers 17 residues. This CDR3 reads CASSWTSGTGIIGEQFF. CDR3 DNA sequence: TGTGCCAGCAGTTGGACCTCCGGGACAGGGATTATCGGTGAGCAGTTCTTC.

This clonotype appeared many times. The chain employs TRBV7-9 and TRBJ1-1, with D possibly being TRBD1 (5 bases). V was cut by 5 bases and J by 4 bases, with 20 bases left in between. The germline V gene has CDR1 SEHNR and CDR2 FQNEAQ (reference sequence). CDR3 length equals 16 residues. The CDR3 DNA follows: TGTGCCAGCAGCCCTAGCTCAGAGGTCGGGGGCACTGAAGCTTTCTTT. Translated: CASSPSSEVGGTEAFF.

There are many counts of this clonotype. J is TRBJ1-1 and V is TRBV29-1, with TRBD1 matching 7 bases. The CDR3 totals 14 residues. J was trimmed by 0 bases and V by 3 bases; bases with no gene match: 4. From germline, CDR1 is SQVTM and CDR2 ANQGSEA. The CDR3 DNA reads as TGCAGCGTTGATACTCAGGGGGTGAACACTGAAGCTTTCTTT. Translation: CSVDTQGVNTEAFF.

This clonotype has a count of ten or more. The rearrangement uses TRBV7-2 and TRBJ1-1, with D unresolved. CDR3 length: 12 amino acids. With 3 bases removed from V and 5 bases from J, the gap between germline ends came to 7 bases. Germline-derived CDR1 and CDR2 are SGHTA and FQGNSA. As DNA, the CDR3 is TGTGCCAGCAGCTTCCGGCGGACTGAAGCTTTCTTT. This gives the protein CASSFRRTEAFF.